Listed below are T cell receptor beta chains from one sample, sequenced in a study of blood T cells in healthy people across ages. TCRdb independently ran MiXCR on the 5' RACE reads; one entry per CDR3 protein. Of about a million distinct CDR3 sequences listed, roughly 51% are singletons. Sequenced sample: blood. The origin of the receptors is a woman aged 55-70 years in good health. Both conserved end residues are part of each CDR3. Each record gives: D gene, clone size, J gene, V gene, CDR3 DNA, CDR3 protein. A D gene is named only where the DNA matches it firmly. Rows give clone size only sometimes, using once, few, many, or a class for an expanded clone.

- few TRBJ1-1 TRBV4-1 TGCGCCAGCAGCCATACACGGCTGAACACTGAAGCTTTCTTT CASSHTRLNTEAFF
TRBD1 few TRBJ1-5 TRBV12-3/TRBV12-4 TGTGCCAGCAGTCGACAGGGGTATCGGAGCAATCAGCCCCAGCATTTT CASSRQGYRSNQPQHF
- - TRBJ2-7 TRBV7-2 TGTGCCAGCAGCTTACAGGAACCCTCACTGGGGAGCGTGTCGTACTTC CASSLQEPSLGSVSYF
TRBD2 once TRBJ2-7 TRBV28 TGTGCCAGCATAGTAGCGGGGAGTAGCCACGAGCAGTACTTC CASIVAGSSHEQYF
TRBD2 - TRBJ2-1 TRBV7-2 TGTGCCAGCAGCCTAGTTGGGACTACCCTAGAAGGTGAGCAGTTCTTC CASSLVGTTLEGEQFF
- - TRBJ1-5 TRBV10-3 TGTGCCATCAGCGGGGGGGGAGGGCTCCGCGGAAATCAGCCCCAGCATTTT CAISGGGGLRGNQPQHF
- - TRBJ2-5 TRBV7-9 TGTGCCAGCGCCCCAGCGGCGGTACAAGAGACCCAGTACTTC CASAPAAVQETQYF
- few TRBJ2-7 TRBV7-2 TGTGCCAGCAGCTTGGACAGAGCTTCTGGCGAGCAGTACTTC CASSLDRASGEQYF
- few TRBJ1-3 TRBV6-5 TGTGCCAGTAGTCGCGACTCTGGAAACACCATATATTTT CASSRDSGNTIYF
- - TRBJ1-1 TRBV7-3 TGTGCCAGCAGCCCTCAGAACACTGAAGCTTTCTTT CASSPQNTEAFF
- few TRBJ2-1 TRBV2 TGTGCCAGCAATCTTGGGATGCAGCGGGAGCAGTTCTTC CASNLGMQREQFF
- - TRBJ2-5 TRBV29-1 TGCAGCGTTGATAAGGTGCCTGAGCAGTACTTC CSVDKVPEQYF
- - TRBJ1-5 TRBV7-2 TGTGCCAGCAGCTTAGTCCCGATAAGCAATCAGCCCCAGCATTTT CASSLVPISNQPQHF
TRBD2 - TRBJ2-5 TRBV4-1 TGCGCCAGCAGCCTGACTTTAGCGGGAGGGCAAGAGACCCAGTACTTC CASSLTLAGGQETQYF
TRBD2 - TRBJ2-3 TRBV20-1 TGCAGTGCTAAAGGACTAGCGGGTCGCACAGATACGCAGTATTTT CSAKGLAGRTDTQYF
TRBD1 - TRBJ2-7 TRBV28 TGTGCCAGCAGTTTGTTCCCCGGGACAGGAGTATCCTACGAGCAGTACTTC CASSLFPGTGVSYEQYF
- - TRBJ2-3 TRBV7-2 TGTGCCAGCAGCTCTCTTACGTTAGATGGAGATACGCAGTATTTT CASSSLTLDGDTQYF
- - TRBJ1-4 TRBV25-1 TGTGCCAGCAGTGAATATAGGAGGGAAAAACTGTTTTTT CASSEYRREKLFF
- - TRBJ2-7 TRBV4-2 TGTGCCAGCAGCCAAGTGTGGCTCCCCTACGAGCAGTACTTC CASSQVWLPYEQYF
TRBD2 - TRBJ2-1 TRBV18 TGTGCCAGCTCACCAGGTAGCGGGAGGTACTCCTTCAATGAGCAGTTCTTC CASSPGSGRYSFNEQFF
- - TRBJ2-5 TRBV12-3/TRBV12-4 TGTGCCAGCAGTTGGGGCAGCCAAGAGACCCAGTACTTC CASSWGSQETQYF
TRBD1 - TRBJ2-7 TRBV20-1 TGCAGTGCTAGAGTGGGCAGGGGGCCGCATGGGCAGTACTTC CSARVGRGPHGQYF
TRBD1 - TRBJ1-6 TRBV6-6 TGTGCCAGCAGACCCAGACAGGGGAACTATAATTCACCCCTCCACTTT CASRPRQGNYNSPLHF
- - TRBJ2-7 TRBV7-7 TGTGCCTGCAGCCCTAACTCGGGAGTAAGCGAGCAGTACTTC CACSPNSGVSEQYF
- few TRBJ2-4 TRBV3-1 TGTGCCAGCAGCCGCCAGGGGGCCAAAAACATTCAGTACTTC CASSRQGAKNIQYF
- - TRBJ1-4 TRBV18 TGTGCCAGCTCACAAGACAGGTCCGTTAATGAAAAACTGTTTTTT CASSQDRSVNEKLFF
TRBD2 - TRBJ2-1 TRBV5-1 TGCGCCAGCAGCTTGTTGCTCGTGGGACTAATAGATAATGAGCAGTTCTTC CASSLLLVGLIDNEQFF
- few TRBJ2-4 TRBV20-1 TGCAGTGCTAGAGATTTTGAGGCCCGGACCAAAAACATTCAGTACTTC CSARDFEARTKNIQYF
- once TRBJ1-1 TRBV20-1 TGCAGTGTCCCCGGCGGGCAGGGTGAGAACACTGAAGCTTTCTTT CSVPGGQGENTEAFF
- - TRBJ2-2 TRBV5-1 TGCGCCAGCAGCGTGTTCGGGGTCGGGGAGCTGTTTTTT CASSVFGVGELFF
TRBD1 - TRBJ1-5 TRBV6-5 TGTGCCAGCCGACCGGACAGGGGGCAACAGCCCCAGCATTTT CASRPDRGQQPQHF
TRBD1 - TRBJ2-7 TRBV10-3 TGTGCCATCAGAGCGCAACCGGGACAGGGAGGCTACGAGCAGTACTTC CAIRAQPGQGGYEQYF
- - TRBJ1-6 TRBV6-2/TRBV6-3 TGTGCCAGCAGCCCACGCCCGGCCTACGGCAGGGAAGGGGAGAACGATAATTCACCCCTCCACTTT CASSPRPAYGREGENDNSPLHF
TRBD2 few TRBJ2-7 TRBV12-3/TRBV12-4 TGTGCCAGCATGGGCTTTTCCCTAGCGGGGGGTTACGAGCAGTACTTC CASMGFSLAGGYEQYF
TRBD2 - TRBJ2-5 TRBV28 TGTGCCAGCAGTTTTGGGCGGGAGGGCAAGGAGACCCAGTACTTC CASSFGREGKETQYF
- - TRBJ2-7 TRBV21-1 TGTGCCAGCTCCGGGACAGGGGGCTGCTACGAGCAGTACTTC CASSGTGGCYEQYF
TRBD1 - TRBJ2-7 TRBV7-9 TGTGCCAGCAGCTTAGGGGACAGGAGTCTCTACGAGCAGTACTTC CASSLGDRSLYEQYF
TRBD2 - TRBJ2-1 TRBV15 TGTGCCACCAGCAGAGATATAGGACTAGCGGTAAATGAGCAGTTCTTC CATSRDIGLAVNEQFF